This entry concerns a single TCR beta chain. TCRdb keeps only in-frame clones here, not all; method: immunoSEQ multiplex PCR. The data show some 100,000 clones, over 70% seen once. This sample was taken from a study of blood T cell repertoires in COVID-19. Looking at the study overall: T cells, B-cell-depleted T cells, or PBMCs supplied cDNA or gDNA.

The trim removed 5 bases at V and 4 bases at J, leaving 7 bases unmatched. Germline CDR1 is MGHDK and CDR2 is SYGVNS. The CDR3 covers 16 residues. Sequencing used peripheral blood. The TCR originated in a woman between 45 and 65 years old with acute or convalescent COVID-19. The gene calls are TRBV25-1 and TRBJ2-1; 11 positions match TRBD1. The chain's CDR3 is CASSPRGTGGYNEQFF. The CDR3 DNA follows: TGTGCCAGCAGTCCCCGGGGGACAGGGGGGTACAATGAGCAGTTCTTC.